Listed below are T cell receptor beta chains from one sample, sequenced in a study of blood T cell repertoires in COVID-19. The table came from immunoSEQ multiplex PCR; TCRdb's copy has only in-frame clones and leaves some out. Among some 170,000 clones listed, approximately 80% were seen once. The sequenced sample consisted of peripheral blood. These receptors were taken from a woman in her 40s with COVID-19, enrolled during active disease. CDR3s include the opening cysteine and the closing phenylalanine or tryptophan. A D gene is named only where the DNA matches it firmly. Clone size is not always given. Where it is, it says once, few, many or a class for expanded clones.

>TRBJ2-7|NA|TRBV5-6|NA
TGTGCCAGCAGCGGGACAACAGCAACGCCATCCTACGAGCAGTACTTC
CASSGTTATPSYEQYF
>TRBJ1-2|NA|TRBV19|NA
TGTGCCACTCGTAGTACAGTTAACTATGGCTACACCTTC
CATRSTVNYGYTF
>TRBJ1-1|NA|TRBV7-9|few
TGTGCCAGCAGCTTAGGAGGTCCAATCGCTGAAGCTTTCTTT
CASSLGGPIAEAFF
>TRBJ1-4|TRBD1|TRBV12-5|NA
TGTGCTAGTGGTTTGGTATCAGGGGGTAATGAAAAACTGTTTTTT
CASGLVSGGNEKLFF
>TRBJ1-1|NA|TRBV10-1|NA
TGCGCCAGCAGCGCTGAGGGACAAGGGAGGGTCTTT
CASSAEGQGRVF
>TRBJ2-5|TRBD1|TRBV12-3/TRBV12-4|NA
TGTGCCAGTAGGACAGGGGGGGAGACCCAGTACTTC
CASRTGGETQYF
>TRBJ2-7|TRBD1|TRBV24-1|NA
TGTGCCACCAGTGGGGACAGGGAACCCCCCTACGAGCAGTACTTC
CATSGDREPPYEQYF
>TRBJ2-1|NA|TRBV29-1|NA
TGCAGCGTTGAAGGGCCCGCCGATGAGCAGTTCTTC
CSVEGPADEQFF
>TRBJ2-3|TRBD2|TRBV6-5|NA
TGTGCCACCGCCCTTTGGGCGGGGGGGCAGTCTTTT
CATALWAGGQSF
>TRBJ1-4|NA|TRBV3-1/TRBV3-2|NA
TGTGCCAGCAGCCATGGCTCCCGGGTGGAAAAACTGTTTTTT
CASSHGSRVEKLFF
>TRBJ2-6|TRBD1|TRBV19|NA
TGTGCCAGTAGTATAGGAGACAGGGGGCCTGGGGCCAACGTCCTGACTTTC
CASSIGDRGPGANVLTF
>TRBJ1-2|NA|TRBV29-1|NA
TGCAGCGTTGGTAGTGGATCTAGCTATGGCTACACCTTC
CSVGSGSSYGYTF
>TRBJ1-1|NA|TRBV28|NA
TGTGCCAGCAGTTTACGAGGCGCGGTTCTCGATGAAGCTTTCTTT
CASSLRGAVLDEAFF
>TRBJ1-1|TRBD1|TRBV19|NA
TGTGCCAGTACCCGGACAGGGCGAAAAACTACGGGGGCTTTCTTT
CASTRTGRKTTGAFF
>TRBJ1-1|NA|TRBV29-1|NA
TGCAGCGTTGACCTAGGGGGGGCGAACACTGAAGCTTTCTTT
CSVDLGGANTEAFF
>TRBJ1-2|TRBD1|TRBV19|NA
TGTGCCAGCCGGAAGACAGGGAACGACTATGGCTACACCTTC
CASRKTGNDYGYTF
>TRBJ2-1|NA|TRBV10-2|NA
TGCGCCAGCAGTGTCGCGGTAATCTCCTACAATGAGCAGTTCTTC
CASSVAVISYNEQFF
>TRBJ1-6|TRBD1|TRBV7-9|NA
TGTGCCAGCAGCTTAGCCGGGACAGGGGCTCATTCACCCCTCCACTTT
CASSLAGTGAHSPLHF
>TRBJ2-1|TRBD2|TRBV4-2|NA
TGTGCCAGCAGCCAAGATCCCCGACTAGCGGGGGGGTACAATGAGCAGTTCTTC
CASSQDPRLAGGYNEQFF
>TRBJ1-5|TRBD1|TRBV6-6|NA
TGTGCCACCCGACAGGGGTTGGAGCCCCAGCATTTT
CATRQGLEPQHF
>TRBJ1-2|TRBD1|TRBV11-2|NA
TGTGCCAGCAGCTTCAGGGGGCGGGATGGCTACACCTTC
CASSFRGRDGYTF
>TRBJ1-2|NA|TRBV14|NA
TGTGCCAGCAGCTTCGACAGGCTCTATGGCTACACCTTC
CASSFDRLYGYTF
>TRBJ1-5|TRBD1|TRBV7-9|NA
TGTGCCAGCAGCTTAACAGGGGGCGGCAATCAGCCCCAGCATTTT
CASSLTGGGNQPQHF
>TRBJ1-5|TRBD1|TRBV3-1/TRBV3-2|NA
TGTGCCAGCAGCCAGGAGACAGGGCGCAATCAGCCCCAGCATTTT
CASSQETGRNQPQHF
>TRBJ1-6|TRBD1|TRBV25-1|NA
TGTGCCAGCATTCCCGGGACAGGGCGGTCACCCCTCCACTTT
CASIPGTGRSPLHF
>TRBJ2-1|NA|TRBV5-1|once
TGCGCCAGCAGTTCTAGCACGCACAATGAGCAGTTCTTC
CASSSSTHNEQFF
>TRBJ2-5|TRBD2|TRBV6-6|once
TGTGCCAGCAGCTCTAGCGGGCGAGAGACCCAGTACTTC
CASSSSGRETQYF
>TRBJ1-6|NA|TRBV9|NA
TGTGCCAGCAGCGTACCCCCTGACAGGAGAAATAATTCACCCCTCCACTTT
CASSVPPDRRNNSPLHF
>TRBJ1-4|NA|TRBV9|NA
TGTGCCAGCAGCGAGGGGGGGACATATAATGAAAAACTGTTTTTT
CASSEGGTYNEKLFF
>TRBJ2-1|TRBD1|TRBV19|NA
TGTGCCAGTAGTCCCGGGACAGGGGTCAATGAGCAGTTCTTC
CASSPGTGVNEQFF
>TRBJ1-1|NA|TRBV29-1|NA
TGCAGCGTTGTTTGGGTAGTCCAGGGAACGAGCGAAGAAGCTTTCTTT
CSVVWVVQGTSEEAFF
>TRBJ2-7|TRBD2|TRBV3-1/TRBV3-2|NA
TGTGCCAGCAGCCAAGCCGGACTAGTCTCCTACGAGCAGTACTTC
CASSQAGLVSYEQYF
>TRBJ2-1|TRBD2|TRBV5-1|NA
TGCGCCAGCAGCCCCCCTCTAGCGGGAGCTATTAATGAGCAGTTCTTC
CASSPPLAGAINEQFF
>TRBJ2-7|NA|TRBV4-2|NA
TGTGCCAGCAGCCAAGGTAGCGGCGAGCAGTACTTC
CASSQGSGEQYF
>TRBJ1-4|NA|TRBV2|NA
TGTGCCAGCAGTGAAGGGGTTTCAGGGGAAAAACTGTTTTTT
CASSEGVSGEKLFF
>TRBJ2-1|TRBD1|TRBV11-3|NA
TGTGCCAGCAGCGACCGGGACAGACACTTTAGTGAGCAGTTCTTC
CASSDRDRHFSEQFF
>TRBJ2-5|NA|TRBV2|NA
TGTGCCAGCCTAAACGGGGTGGGCGAGACCCAGTACTTC
CASLNGVGETQYF
>TRBJ2-1|TRBD2|TRBV3-1/TRBV3-2|NA
TGTGCCAGCAGCCTAGTGACTAGCGGCTACAATGAGCAGTTCTTC
CASSLVTSGYNEQFF
>TRBJ1-1|NA|TRBV18|NA
TGTGCCAGCTCACCCCCCACAGGGCAGAACACTGAAGCTTTCTTT
CASSPPTGQNTEAFF
>TRBJ2-7|NA|TRBV12-3/TRBV12-4|NA
TGTGCCAGCAGTTTCGGTTTCGAGCAGTACTTC
CASSFGFEQYF
>TRBJ1-5|NA|TRBV6-5|NA
TGTGCCAGCAGACAGTCCAATCAGCCCCAGCATTTT
CASRQSNQPQHF
>TRBJ1-3|NA|TRBV10-3|NA
TGTGCCATCAGCCGAGAGGGAAACACCATATATTTT
CAISREGNTIYF
>TRBJ2-7|NA|TRBV11-3|NA
TGTGCCAGCAGCTCTCCCTGGGGGCCCTACGAGCAGTACTTC
CASSSPWGPYEQYF
>TRBJ2-2|TRBD2|TRBV5-1|NA
TGCGCCAGCAATCCCCTAGCGGGAGGGGTCGACACCGGGGAGCTGTTTTTT
CASNPLAGGVDTGELFF
>TRBJ2-3|TRBD2|TRBV19|NA
TGTGCCAGTAGTAATCGGGGACTAGCGTCAGATACGCAGTATTTT
CASSNRGLASDTQYF
>TRBJ2-4|NA|TRBV7-9|NA
TGTGCCAGCAGCCTGGAGGGAAACATTCAGTACTTC
CASSLEGNIQYF
>TRBJ2-1|NA|TRBV19|NA
TGTGCCAGTAGCCGACTACTTCCTTCCTACAATGAGCAGTTCTTC
CASSRLLPSYNEQFF
>TRBJ2-5|TRBD1|TRBV7-9|NA
TGTGCCAGCAGCTTGGGGACAGATCAAGAGACCCAGTACTTC
CASSLGTDQETQYF
>TRBJ2-3|TRBD2|TRBV27|once
TGTGCCAGCAGTTTATGGGGGGGACTCAGCACAGATACGCAGTATTTT
CASSLWGGLSTDTQYF